Listed here are 24 T cell receptor beta chains from one sample, sequenced in a study of blood T cell repertoires in COVID-19. Method: immunoSEQ multiplex PCR; TCRdb's copy keeps in-frame clones and lacks some. The table lists around 250,000 clones, approximately 90% of them singletons. The source material was PBMCs or T cells enriched from blood (not recorded which). These receptors came from a man in his forties or fifties who had been exposed to COVID-19.

This clone was seen just once. The rearrangement links TRBV24-1 to TRBJ1-1, with 7 bases fitting TRBD1. Germline V CDR1 and CDR2: KGHDR, SFDVKD. Trimming at V came to 6 bases and at J to 9 bases, leaving 3 bases not matched to a gene. The length of the CDR3 is 11 residues. CDR3 sequence: CATSLGGKAFF. The CDR3 DNA follows: TGTGCCACCAGTTTAGGGGGCAAAGCTTTCTTT.

This clone was observed a handful of times. The chain combines TRBV19 with TRBJ1-5; a possible D gene is TRBD1 (6 bases). V dropped 6 bases and J dropped 4 bases, with 13 bases sitting between them. Germline V CDR1 and CDR2: LNHDA, SQIVND (reference sequence). The CDR3 covers 14 residues. CDR3 loop: CASRGAAPNQPQHF. CDR3 coding DNA: TGTGCCAGTAGGGGGGCGGCACCAAATCAGCCCCAGCATTTT. Full variable domain (rest looked up from reference TRBV19 and TRBJ1-5): DGGITQSPKYLFRKEGQNVTLSCEQNLNHDAMYWYRQDPGQGLRLIYYSQIVNDFQKGDIAEGYSVSREKKESFPLTVTSAQKNPTAFYLCASRGAAPNQPQHFGDGTRLSIL.

This rearrangement joins TRBV27 to TRBJ1-1, with TRBD1 as a possible D gene (5 bases). Deletions cut 4 bases from V and 5 bases from J, with 14 bases between. The CDR3 sequence is 14 residues long. Germline loops: CDR1 MNHEY, CDR2 SMNVEV (reference sequence). CDR3 residues: CASSWGVRATEAFF. As DNA, the CDR3 is TGTGCCAGCAGTTGGGGGGTTCGCGCGACTGAAGCTTTCTTT.

CDR3 loop: CASSLALAGVHEQFF. The CDR3 coding sequence is TGTGCCAGCAGCTTAGCACTAGCGGGAGTCCATGAGCAGTTCTTC. The chain uses TRBV11-2 and TRBJ2-1; 11 bases line up with TRBD2. The V gene's germline CDR1 is SGHAT and CDR2 FQNNGV. The CDR3 length is 15 residues. Trimming cost V 1 base and J 8 bases; bases outside gene matches: 4.

The J gene is TRBJ2-2, the V gene TRBV30; D might be TRBD1 (5 bases). The CDR3 length is 13 residues. The germline CDR1 and CDR2 sequences are GTSNPN and SVGIG (reference sequence). The germline V and J ends were trimmed by 4 bases and 0 bases, with 6 bases remaining between them. DNA for the CDR3: TGTGCCTGGACAGGGTCGAACACCGGGGAGCTGTTTTTT. The encoded protein is CAWTGSNTGELFF.

This clone appeared a single time. This chain connects TRBV10-3 to TRBJ2-1; D possibly corresponds to TRBD2 (5 bases). V dropped 5 bases and J dropped 1 base, with 9 bases sitting between them. Germline CDR1 ENHRY, CDR2 SYGVKD. The CDR3 is 14 amino acids. The CDR3 spells CAISRGISYNEQFF. The DNA for the CDR3 is TGTGCCATCAGTCGGGGAATATCCTACAATGAGCAGTTCTTC.

The V and J genes are TRBV2 and TRBJ1-1; D unresolved. The germline CDR1 and CDR2 sequences are SNHLY and FYNNEI. V was trimmed by 5 bases and J by 0 bases, leaving 13 bases between them. There are 15 residues in the CDR3. The CDR3 bases are TGTGCCAGCAGTAGTGGCCGGCAGGTGAACACTGAAGCTTTCTTT. Translation gives CASSSGRQVNTEAFF.

This rearrangement joins TRBV7-2 to TRBJ2-7, with 9 bases that match TRBD2. The CDR3 contains 15 residues. V was clipped by 5 bases and J by 0 bases; unmatched bases: 5. Per the germline V gene, CDR1 is SGHTA and CDR2 is FQGNSA. The chain's CDR3 is CASSEQRGASYEQYF. DNA of the CDR3: TGTGCCAGCAGCGAACAGCGGGGGGCCTCCTACGAGCAGTACTTC.

V gene TRBV25-1 combines with J gene TRBJ2-5; 10 positions match TRBD2. J was trimmed by 5 bases and V by 2 bases; bases with no gene match: 11. CDR1 MGHDK and CDR2 SYGVNS come from the germline V gene. This CDR3 is built from 17 residues. CDR3 bases: TGTGCCAGCAGTGAAGGGCTAACTAGCGGGGACCCGGAGACCCAGTACTTC. Its protein is CASSEGLTSGDPETQYF. Using reference TRBV25-1 and TRBJ2-5 for the parts outside the CDR3, the full variable domain is EADIYQTPRYLVIGTGKKITLECSQTMGHDKMYWYQQDPGMELHLIHYSYGVNSTEKGDLSSESTVSRIRTEHFPLTLESARPSHTSQYLCASSEGLTSGDPETQYFGPGTRLLVL.

This clone was observed a few times. The chain recombines TRBV7-6 with TRBJ2-2; TRBD2 matches at 8 bases. The germline V gene encodes CDR1 SGHVS and CDR2 FNYEAQ. The CDR3 runs 16 residues. Trimming cost V 5 bases and J 1 base; bases outside gene matches: 6. CDR3 amino acids: CASSLPREGNTGELFF. Here the CDR3 DNA reads TGTGCCAGCAGCCTACCCCGGGAGGGGAACACCGGGGAGCTGTTTTTT. The complete variable domain, with remaining parts taken from reference TRBV7-6 and TRBJ2-2, reads GAGVSQSPRYKVTKRGQDVALRCDPISGHVSLYWYRQALGQGPEFLTYFNYEAQQDKSGLPNDRFSAERPEGSISTLTIQRTEQRDSAMYRCASSLPREGNTGELFFGEGSRLTVL.

The chain employs TRBV5-1 and TRBJ1-3, with TRBD1 identical over 7 bases. Trimming at V came to 1 base and at J to 2 bases, leaving 3 bases not matched to a gene. The germline V gene encodes CDR1 SGHRS and CDR2 YFSETQ. The CDR3 extends over 15 amino acids. This chain's CDR3 is CASSLTTGAGNTIYF. The CDR3 nucleotides are TGCGCCAGCAGCTTGACCACAGGGGCTGGAAACACCATATATTTT.

This clone was seen more than once but under ten times. The V and J genes are TRBV27 and TRBJ2-7, with D unresolved. Germline V gene sequence: CDR1 MNHEY, CDR2 SMNVEV (reference sequence). The V gene lost 10 bases and the J gene lost 3 bases, with 10 bases spanning the gap. The CDR3 is 11 amino acids. This chain's CDR3 is CATHSLYEQYF. CDR3 bases: TGTGCCACCCATTCACTCTACGAGCAGTACTTC.

The J gene is TRBJ1-1, the V gene TRBV5-1; no reliable D call. With 1 base removed from V and 2 bases from J, the gap between germline ends came to 6 bases. The CDR3 runs 13 residues. In germline, CDR1 is SGHRS, CDR2 YFSETQ. CDR3 DNA sequence: TGCGCCAGCAGCTTGTCCTTTAACACTGAAGCTTTCTTT. Protein: CASSLSFNTEAFF. The complete variable domain, with remaining parts taken from reference TRBV5-1 and TRBJ1-1, reads KAGVTQTPRYLIKTRGQQVTLSCSPISGHRSVSWYQQTPGQGLQFLFEYFSETQRNKGNFPGRFSGRQFSNSRSEMNVSTLELGDSALYLCASSLSFNTEAFFGQGTRLTVV.

This clone was found once. The chain has TRBV18 and TRBJ2-7; TRBD2 matches 7 bases. Losses at the gene ends were 2 bases for V and 5 bases for J; bases not matched to a gene: 6. Germline V gives CDR1 KGHSH, CDR2 LQKENI. This CDR3 contains 14 residues. CDR3 bases: TGTGCCAGCTCACCAGGACTAGGGGAGGACGAGCAGTACGTC. This translates into CASSPGLGEDEQYV.

V and J are TRBV3-1 (or the pseudogene TRBV3-2) and TRBJ2-1; 7 nucleotides agree with TRBD2. Germline V CDR1 and CDR2: LGHDT, YNNKEL (reference sequence). V shed 4 bases and J 4 bases; nucleotides not matched to a gene: 7. This CDR3 spans 15 amino acids. In DNA, the CDR3 is TGTGCCAGCAGCCCTAGCGGAAATGGATACAATGAGCAGTTCTTC. It specifies CASSPSGNGYNEQFF.

The V gene is TRBV7-9, the J gene TRBJ1-2; 7 nucleotides align to TRBD1. The CDR3 is 17 residues long. The V segment lost 4 bases and the J segment 0 bases; nucleotides outside the gene matches: 11. CDR1 is SEHNR and CDR2 is FQNEAQ in the germline V gene (reference sequence). The CDR3 DNA follows: TGTGCCAGCAGCTCCCCCAACCGGGACAGAGCTAACTATGGCTACACCTTC. This gives the protein CASSSPNRDRANYGYTF.

This rearrangement joins TRBV6-5 to TRBJ1-1, with D unclear. The length of the CDR3 is 14 residues. Germline loops: CDR1 MNHEY, CDR2 SVGAGI. V dropped 0 bases and J dropped 3 bases, with 8 bases sitting between them. In DNA, the CDR3 is TGTGCCAGCAGTTACTCGCGGTTGTACACTGAAGCTTTCTTT. It codes for CASSYSRLYTEAFF.

The chain joins TRBV6-5 to TRBJ1-2; tentatively, D is TRBD1 (6 bases). The CDR3 has 14 residues. Trimming cost V 6 bases and J 4 bases, with 15 bases left between them. Germline values: CDR1 MNHEY, CDR2 SVGAGI. The CDR3 region has the DNA TGTGCCAGCAGCCTTTATGGACAGTCCTATGGCTACACCTTC. This gives the protein CASSLYGQSYGYTF.

The V and J genes are TRBV12-5 and TRBJ2-5; the match to TRBD2 covers 7 bases. Germline V gene lookup returns CDR1 LGHNT and CDR2 FRNRAP. The CDR3 covers 15 residues. V lost 1 base, J lost 5 bases, and 7 bases stayed unmatched. This CDR3 is CASGLGRGGSETQYF. CDR3 nucleotide sequence: TGTGCTAGTGGTTTGGGAAGGGGCGGGAGCGAGACCCAGTACTTC.

The chain is built from TRBV15 and TRBJ2-3; 9 nucleotides align to TRBD2. V shed 3 bases and J 1 base; nucleotides not matched to a gene: 2. Germline-derived CDR1 and CDR2 are LNHNV and YYDKDF (reference sequence). The length of the CDR3 is 15 residues. In nucleotides, the CDR3 is TGTGCCACCAGCAGTAGACTAGCGGGCACAGATACGCAGTATTTT. This codes for CATSSRLAGTDTQYF.

The V gene is TRBV7-8, the J gene TRBJ2-5; TRBD1 agrees at 8 bases. The CDR3 covers 15 residues. Germline CDR1 reads SGHVS; CDR2 reads FQNEAQ. The junction had 6 bases not matched to a gene; V was cut back by 4 bases and J by 2 bases. CDR3 loop: CASSSNRDRQETQYF. In DNA form, the CDR3 reads TGTGCCAGCAGCTCCAACCGGGACAGGCAAGAGACCCAGTACTTC.

To note about this clone: The identical CDR3 is also encoded by other nucleotide sequences in the sample. DNA of the CDR3: TGTGCCAGCAGCGACAGGGACCAAGAGACCCAGTACTTC. Translation: CASSDRDQETQYF. V is TRBV2 and J is TRBJ2-5; 7 nucleotides match TRBD1. V shed 6 bases and J 0 bases; nucleotides not matched to a gene: 1. CDR3 length: 13 amino acids. Germline CDR1 SNHLY, CDR2 FYNNEI.

The V call is TRBV27, the J call TRBJ1-6; D might be TRBD1 (6 bases). The CDR3 loop spans 16 amino acids. The germline V gene has CDR1 MNHEY and CDR2 SMNVEV (reference sequence). Trimming shortened V by 5 bases and J by 7 bases, and 18 bases separated the two germline ends. CDR3 sequence (DNA): TGTGCCAGCAGTGTAGCCCCAGGGGCCTCAAATTCACCCCTCCACTTT. Encoded protein: CASSVAPGASNSPLHF.

The gene calls are TRBV28 and TRBJ2-1, with 10 bases that match TRBD1. V shed 2 bases, J shed 2 bases, and the junction held 0 bases outside the gene matches. Per germline, CDR1 MDHEN and CDR2 SYDVKM. This CDR3 has 15 amino acids. CDR3 in DNA: TGTGCCAGCAGTTTAGGACAGGGGGCCTACAATGAGCAGTTCTTC. It yields the protein CASSLGQGAYNEQFF.